This is a list of T cell receptor beta chains from one sample in a study of cytomegalovirus exposure and HLA in healthy donors. Produced via immunoSEQ multiplex PCR; TCRdb's table is partial and in-frame only. The table shows some 170,000 clones, with approximately 70% occurring only once. Sequenced: PBMCs. The receptors originated from a man between 18 and 29 years old in good health and CMV-seropositive. CDR3s leave out the opening cysteine and the closing phenylalanine or tryptophan. Where a row states a size, it is once, few, many or the class of an expanded clone; other rows omit it.

V	J	size	CDR3
TRBV6-6	TRBJ1-1	.	ASRPDSPEAF
TRBV10-3	TRBJ1-5	.	AISPGANQPQH
TRBV7-9	TRBJ1-5	.	ASSLDSFNQPQH
TRBV4-1	TRBJ2-1	.	ASSQGLAGDREQF
TRBV6-1	TRBJ1-1	few	ASSVRQGITEAF
TRBV7-6	TRBJ1-1	few	ASSSTAAGARTEAF
TRBV11-2	TRBJ2-1	.	ASSLASGNSYNEQF
TRBV30	TRBJ2-3	.	AWRAGSWDTQY
TRBV27	TRBJ2-3	.	ASRLGQGTDTQY
TRBV7-8	TRBJ2-3	.	ASSLASSGYTDTQY
TRBV9	TRBJ2-3	.	ASGVGAEDTQY
TRBV2	TRBJ1-6	.	ASSEYRGNSPLH
TRBV7-9	TRBJ1-1	.	ASSPQDTEAF
TRBV2	TRBJ2-1	.	ASSEARGHQNEQF
TRBV5-4	TRBJ1-4	few	ASSQMSPGDEKLF
TRBV5-1	TRBJ2-1	few	ASSLNGRVDEQF
TRBV4-2	TRBJ2-3	.	ASSQEGRADTQY
TRBV7-2	TRBJ1-2	few	ASSLGGRRDYGYT
TRBV7-2	TRBJ1-1	.	ASSMTVMNTEAF
TRBV5-4	TRBJ2-5	.	ASSPNRGNGETQY
TRBV30	TRBJ1-2	few	AWSTGAGGYT
TRBV12-5	TRBJ2-5	once	ASGLAGETQY
TRBV5-1	TRBJ1-2	.	ASSLSGASTSSYGYT
TRBV11-2	TRBJ1-5	.	ASSLGGRGGEPQH
TRBV19	TRBJ1-1	few	ASSPRSGKNTEAF
TRBV5-1	TRBJ1-6	few	ASKETGENSPLH
TRBV14	TRBJ2-5	.	ASSQARTAQETQY
TRBV10-1	TRBJ2-3	.	ASSESGLDTQY
TRBV5-1	TRBJ1-1	few	ASSAPSEGRTEAF
TRBV19	TRBJ2-1	.	ASSSATSDEQF
TRBV6-1	TRBJ2-3	.	ASSERGGLATDTQY
TRBV5-1	TRBJ2-2	.	ASSPLEYRTNTGELF
TRBV6-1	TRBJ2-3	.	ASSAHRGAHTDTQY
TRBV6-6	TRBJ1-5	medium-sized	ASTTEYSNQPQH
TRBV13	TRBJ2-1	.	ASSLGLAGEHNEQF
TRBV5-5	TRBJ1-1	.	ASSLGRGLTEAF
TRBV5-4	TRBJ2-2	.	ASSPEPVNTGELF
TRBV11-1	TRBJ2-5	.	ASSNRGAGGKETQY
TRBV5-6	TRBJ2-6	once	ASSLVGRGVAGANVLT
TRBV7-7	TRBJ2-3	.	ASSPSKGGDTQY
TRBV6-6	TRBJ1-5	.	ASSPQGAISNQPQH
TRBV30	TRBJ2-1	.	AWSGSSSYNEQF
TRBV4-2	TRBJ1-2	.	ASSQDLGGWRYT
TRBV7-3	TRBJ2-1	.	ASSPGGRGANNEQF
TRBV28	TRBJ1-6	.	ASSLYRDNSPLH
TRBV19	TRBJ1-5	few	ASSISLGQPQH
TRBV2	TRBJ2-3	.	ASRLLTSGSPTDTQY
TRBV5-1	TRBJ1-3	.	ASSGVQGSGNTIY
TRBV28	TRBJ1-4	.	ASSSEGGVTEKLF
TRBV5-1	TRBJ1-3	once	ASSSKETGAGNTIY
TRBV5-1	TRBJ2-1	.	ASRIAGDSYNEQF
TRBV5-1	TRBJ1-5	.	ASSLDGTGDQPQH
TRBV19	TRBJ1-1	.	ASSRVYDTEAF
TRBV19	TRBJ2-6	few	ASNHQGSGANVLT